Below, 19 T cell receptor beta chains from the same sample are listed, as sequenced in a study of CD8 T cells in Susac syndrome. Random-hexamer reverse transcription was applied to roughly 0.5 to 1 ug RNA. TCRdb reprocessed the immunoSEQ multiplex PCR reads via MiXCR and lists one record per CDR3 protein. This table holds some 94,000 distinct CDR3 sequences, around 94% found once. The specimen was CD4+ T cells from PBMCs. These receptors all come from a human donor with Susac syndrome.

This clonotype was counted a single time. V is TRBV20-1 and J is TRBJ1-1, with 10 bases aligning to TRBD1. The CDR3 sequence is 13 residues long. Per germline, CDR1 DFQATT and CDR2 SNEGSKA (reference sequence). J was trimmed by 4 bases and V by 3 bases; bases with no gene match: 2. This CDR3 reads CSASDRGLTEAFF. In nucleotides, the CDR3 is TGCAGTGCTAGCGACAGGGGGCTCACTGAAGCTTTCTTT.

The V gene is TRBV12-3 or TRBV12-4, the J gene TRBJ2-5; D gene ambiguous. CDR3 size: 14 residues. Between the trimmed V and J ends, which lost 3 bases and 3 bases, there was a span of 11 bases. CDR3 nucleotides: TGTGCCAGCAGTTTGATGGGCGGTGAAGAGACCCAGTACTTC. The encoded protein is CASSLMGGEETQYF.

This chain uses TRBV7-2 with TRBJ2-3; no definite D call. V was shortened by 2 bases and J by 1 base, with 13 bases between the two germline ends. The germline gives CDR1 SGHTA, CDR2 FQGNSA. CDR3 length: 16 amino acids. CDR3 residues: CASSLYGWLGTDTQYF. In DNA, the CDR3 is TGTGCCAGCAGCTTATACGGGTGGTTAGGCACAGATACGCAGTATTTT.

The rearrangement joins TRBV19 to TRBJ2-2; the match to TRBD2 covers 7 bases. V dropped 4 bases and J dropped 4; count of bases not matched to a gene: 6. Germline V gene data show CDR1 as LNHDA and CDR2 as SQIVND (reference sequence). This CDR3 spans 15 amino acids. CDR3 sequence reads: CASSRGSGATGELFF. The CDR3 DNA reads TGTGCCAGTAGTAGGGGAAGCGGGGCCACCGGGGAGCTGTTTTTT.

The rearrangement joins TRBV7-9 to TRBJ2-6; D is unresolved. The ends were cut back, 7 bases at V and 1 base at J, with 5 bases in the middle. The CDR3 runs to 13 residues. Germline loops: CDR1 SEHNR, CDR2 FQNEAQ (reference sequence). CDR3 region: CASIPSGANVLTF. CDR3 bases: TGTGCCAGCATCCCGTCTGGGGCCAACGTCCTGACTTTC. The entire variable domain, with the rest obtained from reference TRBV7-9 and TRBJ2-6, is as follows: DTGVSQNPRHKITKRGQNVTFRCDPISEHNRLYWYRQTLGQGPEFLTYFQNEAQLEKSRLLSDRFSAERPKGSFSTLEIQRTEQGDSAMYLCASIPSGANVLTFGAGSRLTVL.

In its sample, this clonotype was seen once. The chain is built from TRBV30 and TRBJ2-7; 8 positions agree with TRBD1. V lost 3 bases to trimming and J lost 5 bases; unmatched junction nucleotides: 3. Per germline, CDR1 GTSNPN and CDR2 SVGIG (reference sequence). The CDR3 is 12 amino acids. CDR3: CAWSEQGDEQYF. CDR3 bases: TGTGCCTGGAGCGAACAGGGGGACGAGCAGTACTTC.

The J gene is TRBJ2-2, the V gene TRBV27, with 8 bases identical to TRBD1. J gave up 0 bases and V 8 bases, and 2 bases lay outside the gene matches. The CDR3 loop spans 14 amino acids. Per germline, CDR1 MNHEY and CDR2 SMNVEV (reference sequence). Here the CDR3 DNA reads TGTGCCAGCTTGGGACAGGCGAACACCGGGGAGCTGTTTTTT. This encodes CASLGQANTGELFF.

In this sample, this clonotype turned up a few times. The rearrangement joins TRBV30 to TRBJ1-1, with D uncertain. Deletions cut 7 bases from V and 4 bases from J, with 10 bases between. CDR1 and CDR2 (germline): GTSNPN, SVGIG (reference sequence). This CDR3 comprises 11 residues. The CDR3 region is CASSWGTEAFF. CDR3 bases: TGTGCCTCCTCCTGGGGCACTGAAGCTTTCTTT.

The chain couples TRBV6-5 to TRBJ1-2; 9 nucleotides agree with TRBD1. Germline V CDR1 and CDR2: MNHEY, SVGAGI. The V and J ends lost 5 bases and 8 bases, in that order; junction bases with no gene match: 6. The CDR3 covers 13 residues. CDR3 protein: CASSRGQGGGYTF. CDR3 DNA sequence: TGTGCCAGCAGTAGGGGACAGGGCGGCGGCTACACCTTC.

A single count supports this clonotype. The J gene is TRBJ2-6, the V gene TRBV15; D unclear. The CDR3 is made up of 15 amino acids. V was shortened by 3 bases and J by 0 bases, with 6 bases between the two germline ends. The germline V gene has CDR1 LNHNV and CDR2 YYDKDF (reference sequence). As DNA, the CDR3 is TGTGCCACCAGCAGCAGTTCCTCTGGGGCCAACGTCCTGACTTTC. Translation gives CATSSSSSGANVLTF.

In this sample, this clonotype turned up once. The chain joins TRBV5-4 to TRBJ2-1, with D possibly TRBD2 on 8 matching bases. The CDR3 extends over 19 amino acids. CDR1 is SGHNT and CDR2 is YYREEE in the germline V gene (reference sequence). Trimming cost V 4 bases and J 4 bases, with 27 bases left between them. CDR3 coding DNA: TGTGCCAGCAGCCCTGGGACAGCGTCTCGGCGGGGGGCTTACAATGAGCAGTTCTTC. This encodes CASSPGTASRRGAYNEQFF.

The chain joins TRBV7-9 to TRBJ2-5, with D maybe TRBD2 (6 bases). V shed 5 bases and J shed 1 base, with 14 bases lying between them. The germline CDR1 and CDR2 sequences are SEHNR and FQNEAQ (reference sequence). The CDR3 contains 15 residues. CDR3: CASSPPQGGQETQYF. CDR3 bases: TGTGCCAGCAGCCCCCCCCAGGGAGGCCAAGAGACCCAGTACTTC.

J is TRBJ1-5 and V is TRBV27; TRBD1 might be the D (5 bases). Trimming left V 7 bases short and J 0 bases short, with 16 bases between. The CDR3 loop spans 16 amino acids. The germline gives CDR1 MNHEY, CDR2 SMNVEV (reference sequence). This CDR3 is CASTLTEPYSNQPQHF. In DNA form, the CDR3 reads TGTGCCAGCACTCTGACAGAACCCTATAGCAATCAGCCCCAGCATTTT.

This rearrangement joins TRBV7-9 to TRBJ1-5; unclear D gene. Germline V gene data show CDR1 as SEHNR and CDR2 as FQNEAQ (reference sequence). CDR3 length: 15 amino acids. V gave up 5 bases and J gave up 1 base, with 12 bases separating them. The DNA of the CDR3 is TGTGCCAGCAGCGCCGTAGGGAGCAGCAATCAGCCCCAGCATTTT. Residues: CASSAVGSSNQPQHF. Drawing the rest from reference TRBV7-9 and TRBJ1-5, the complete variable domain is DTGVSQNPRHKITKRGQNVTFRCDPISEHNRLYWYRQTLGQGPEFLTYFQNEAQLEKSRLLSDRFSAERPKGSFSTLEIQRTEQGDSAMYLCASSAVGSSNQPQHFGDGTRLSIL.

V gene TRBV20-1 combines with J gene TRBJ1-1; no reliable D call. Germline V gives CDR1 DFQATT, CDR2 SNEGSKA (reference sequence). CDR3 length: 11 residues. The V end was cut by 0 bases, the J end by 10 bases, with 9 bases between. This chain's CDR3 is CSARDLVGAFF. The CDR3 nucleotides are TGCAGTGCTAGAGATCTCGTAGGAGCTTTCTTT.

J is TRBJ2-7 and V is TRBV12-3 or TRBV12-4; 8 bases fit TRBD1. Trimming cost V 3 bases and J 7 bases; bases outside gene matches: 8. The CDR3 covers 14 residues. Here the CDR3 DNA reads TGTGCCAGCAGTTTGAGGACAGGGCAAGAAGAGCAGTACTTC. Translation: CASSLRTGQEEQYF.

V is TRBV29-1 and J is TRBJ2-1; no firm D call. Germline V gene sequence: CDR1 SQVTM, CDR2 ANQGSEA. CDR3 length: 16 amino acids. V was cut by 8 bases and J by 4 bases, with 24 bases left in between. The CDR3 loop is CSYTPSTRPSYNEQFF. The CDR3 DNA reads as TGCAGCTACACTCCGTCCACGCGGCCCTCATACAATGAGCAGTTCTTC.

V gene TRBV28 combines with J gene TRBJ1-5, with D uncertain. V was trimmed by 6 bases and J by 7 bases, leaving 13 bases between them. The length of the CDR3 is 13 residues. Germline assignment: CDR1 MDHEN and CDR2 SYDVKM. The CDR3 DNA is TGTGCCAGCAGCCGAAGTGGGGAACAGCCCCAGCATTTT. Its protein product is CASSRSGEQPQHF.

The rearrangement uses TRBV7-3 and TRBJ1-1; D not resolved. V was cut by 5 bases and J by 1 base, with 5 bases left in between. There are 12 residues in the CDR3. Germline CDR1 and CDR2: SGHTA and FQGTGA. CDR3 residues: CASSLWNTEAFF. CDR3 DNA: TGTGCCAGCAGCCTCTGGAACACTGAAGCTTTCTTT.